This TCR beta chain was retrieved from a study of Graves' ophthalmopathy and Graves' hyperthyroidism. Germline values: CDR1 SQVTM, CDR2 ANQGSEA. The CDR3 is 11 residues long. Points on this clonotype: The junction and the germline gene differ at one end; a read error may be behind it.

Diagnostic conclusions were grounded in clinical symptoms, serum thyroxine, TRAb, thyroid ultrasound and orbital computed tomography. TCR beta CDR3 regions were amplified from RNA transcripts. HTBI primers were employed in first-round RT-PCR, then a second-round multiplex PCR followed. TCRdb redid the calling of the multiplex PCR reads with MiXCR, one entry per CDR3 protein. The sample lists over a million distinct CDR3 sequences, about two fifths occurring once. This chain joins TRBV29-1 and TRBJ2-6; D is unclear. The sequenced sample was peripheral blood or thyroid tissue (not recorded which). This receptor was taken from an adult man with Graves' hyperthyroidism. CDR3 DNA: TGCAGCGTTGGGGGTAGGACCACTGAAGCTTTC. Translated, it gives CSVGGRTTEAF.